This T cell receptor (beta chain) derives from a study of CD4 T cells in relation to SARS-CoV-2 and coronaviruses. CD4+ T cells from unexposed donors were obtained before the COVID-19 pandemic (2011-2018). The cells were cultured for under 13 days before CD4+ T cells were isolated. Note on this clone: Its antigen is unknown.

TCRdb's copy holds only in-frame clones and misses some; the assay was immunoSEQ multiplex PCR. The sample shows about 18,000 clones, around 73% of them seen only once. The sample comprised CD4+ T cells from PBMCs, cultured in vitro. This clonotype was sampled from a human donor in good health.

The chain's CDR3 is CASSLAIRGSGANVLTF. CDR3 nucleotide sequence: TGCGCCAGCAGCCTCGCTATTCGGGGCTCTGGGGCCAACGTCCTGACTTTC. The chain joins TRBV5-1 to TRBJ2-6, with D possibly being TRBD2 (5 bases). The CDR3 has 17 amino acids. Germline CDR1 is SGHRS and CDR2 is YFSETQ. The V end was cut by 4 bases, the J end by 0 bases, with 14 bases between.